The clone carrying this T cell receptor beta chain was counted only a few times. Its antigen is unidentified. The sample originates from a study of blood T cells in healthy people across ages. Study background: The template switching approach captured approximately one barcoded beta molecule for every two T cells.

Each donor supplied about 9.6 milliliters of peripheral blood. The second PCR ran about 6 to 12 cycles with a sample-barcoded 5' primer and J-beta primers. TCRdb reanalysed the 5' RACE reads using MiXCR and keeps one entry per CDR3 protein. The profile shows hundreds of thousands of distinct CDR3 sequences, around 25% of them singletons. Findings of the study overall: Donors of long life had a larger count of naive CD4+ cells and greater diversity than aged donors.

The CDR3 totals 15 residues. Germline CDR1 and CDR2: SGHTA and FQGNSA. These records were also assigned to another study, of T cells of mothers and their children.

This rearrangement joins TRBV7-2 to TRBJ2-5, with D perhaps TRBD1 or TRBD2 (5 bases each). The J call may be wrong; the DNA end is better matched by TRBJ2-1. This TCR came from a boy younger than 18 in good health. Sequenced: blood. The CDR3 loop reads CASSLDASAGGGQFF. The CDR3 coding sequence is TGTGCCAGCAGCTTAGACGCTTCGGCGGGTGGGGGACAGTTCTTC.